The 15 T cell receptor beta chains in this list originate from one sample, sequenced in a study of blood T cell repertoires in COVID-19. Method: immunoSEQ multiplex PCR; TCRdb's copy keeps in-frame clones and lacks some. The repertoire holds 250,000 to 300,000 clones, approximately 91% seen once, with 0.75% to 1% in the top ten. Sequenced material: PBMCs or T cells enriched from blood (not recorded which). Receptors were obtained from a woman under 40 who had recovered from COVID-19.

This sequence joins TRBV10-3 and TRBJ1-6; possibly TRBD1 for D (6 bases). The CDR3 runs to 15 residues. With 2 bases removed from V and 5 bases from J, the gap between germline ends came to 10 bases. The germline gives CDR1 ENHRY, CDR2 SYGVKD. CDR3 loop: CAISEGTPNNSPLHF. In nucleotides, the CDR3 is TGTGCCATCAGTGAGGGGACACCAAATAATTCACCCCTCCACTTT.

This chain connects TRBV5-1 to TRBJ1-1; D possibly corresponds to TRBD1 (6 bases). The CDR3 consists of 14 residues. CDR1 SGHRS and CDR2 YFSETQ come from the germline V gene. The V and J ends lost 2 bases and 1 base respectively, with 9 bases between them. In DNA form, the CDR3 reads TGCGCCAGCAGCTTTTTGGACAGGAACACTGAAGCTTTCTTT. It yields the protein CASSFLDRNTEAFF.

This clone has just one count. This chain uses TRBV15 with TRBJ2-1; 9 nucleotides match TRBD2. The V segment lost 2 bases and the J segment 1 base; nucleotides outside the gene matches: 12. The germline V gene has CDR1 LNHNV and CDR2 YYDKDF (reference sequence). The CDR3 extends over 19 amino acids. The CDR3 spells CATSRLGLAQPHSYNEQFF. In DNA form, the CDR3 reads TGTGCCACCAGCAGACTGGGACTAGCTCAGCCCCATTCCTACAATGAGCAGTTCTTC. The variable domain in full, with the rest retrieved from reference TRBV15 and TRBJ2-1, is DAMVIQNPRYQVTQFGKPVTLSCSQTLNHNVMYWYQQKSSQAPKLLFHYYDKDFNNEADTPDNFQSRRPNTSFCFLDIRSPGLGDTAMYLCATSRLGLAQPHSYNEQFFGPGTRLTVL.

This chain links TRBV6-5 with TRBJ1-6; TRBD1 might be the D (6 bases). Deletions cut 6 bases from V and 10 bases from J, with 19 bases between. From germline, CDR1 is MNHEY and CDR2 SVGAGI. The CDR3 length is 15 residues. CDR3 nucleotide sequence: TGTGCCAGCAGGACGAGACAGGAAATTCCCTCACCCCTCCACTTT. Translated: CASRTRQEIPSPLHF.

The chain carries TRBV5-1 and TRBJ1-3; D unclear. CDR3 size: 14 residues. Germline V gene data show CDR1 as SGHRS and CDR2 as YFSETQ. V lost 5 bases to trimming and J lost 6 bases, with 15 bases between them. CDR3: CASRDVGGKNTIYF. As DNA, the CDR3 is TGCGCCAGCAGGGATGTGGGAGGAAAAAACACCATATATTTT.

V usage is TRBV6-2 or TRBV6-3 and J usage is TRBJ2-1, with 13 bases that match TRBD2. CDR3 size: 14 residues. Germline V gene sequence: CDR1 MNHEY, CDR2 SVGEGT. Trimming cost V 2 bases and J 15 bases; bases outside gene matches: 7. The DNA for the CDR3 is TGTGCCAGCAGTTACGGGACTAGCGGGGCCACTGGGTTCTTC. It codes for CASSYGTSGATGFF.

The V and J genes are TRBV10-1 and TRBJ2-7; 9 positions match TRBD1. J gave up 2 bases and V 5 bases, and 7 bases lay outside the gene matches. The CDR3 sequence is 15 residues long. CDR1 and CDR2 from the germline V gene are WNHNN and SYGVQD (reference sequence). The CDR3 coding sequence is TGCGCCAGCAGTTCGAGACAGGGGGGCCCCTACGAGCAGTACTTC. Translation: CASSSRQGGPYEQYF.

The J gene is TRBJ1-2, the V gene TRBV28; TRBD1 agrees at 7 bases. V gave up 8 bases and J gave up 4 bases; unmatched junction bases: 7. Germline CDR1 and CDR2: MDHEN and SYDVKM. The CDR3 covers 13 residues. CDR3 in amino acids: CASSIQGPYGYTF. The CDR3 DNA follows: TGTGCCAGCTCAATACAGGGGCCCTATGGCTACACCTTC.

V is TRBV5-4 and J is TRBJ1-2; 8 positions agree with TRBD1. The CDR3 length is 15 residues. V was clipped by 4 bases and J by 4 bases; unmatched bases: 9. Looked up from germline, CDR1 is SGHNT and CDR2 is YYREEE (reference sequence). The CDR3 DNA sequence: TGTGCCAGCAGCCTGTTTGGACAGGGACCCTATGGCTACACCTTC. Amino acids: CASSLFGQGPYGYTF.

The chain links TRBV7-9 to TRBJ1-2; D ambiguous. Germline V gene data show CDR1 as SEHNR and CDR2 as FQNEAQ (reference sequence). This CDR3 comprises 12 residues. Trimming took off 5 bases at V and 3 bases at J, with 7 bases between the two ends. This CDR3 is CASSVQHYGYTF. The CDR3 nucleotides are TGTGCCAGCAGCGTACAGCACTATGGCTACACCTTC.

Here the CDR3 reads CASSVDFPSGGLYNEQFF. The CDR3 DNA reads TGTGCCAGCAGCGTAGACTTCCCTAGCGGAGGCCTTTACAATGAGCAGTTCTTC. The chain couples TRBV9 to TRBJ2-1; 7 bases are a match to TRBD2. From germline, CDR1 is SGDLS and CDR2 YYNGEE. CDR3 length equals 18 residues. The V gene end was trimmed by 0 bases and the J gene end by 4 bases; junction bases not matched to a gene: 13. Using reference TRBV9 and TRBJ2-1 for the parts outside the CDR3, the full variable domain is DSGVTQTPKHLITATGQRVTLRCSPRSGDLSVYWYQQSLDQGLQFLIQYYNGEERAKGNILERFSAQQFPDLHSELNLSSLELGDSALYFCASSVDFPSGGLYNEQFFGPGTRLTVL.

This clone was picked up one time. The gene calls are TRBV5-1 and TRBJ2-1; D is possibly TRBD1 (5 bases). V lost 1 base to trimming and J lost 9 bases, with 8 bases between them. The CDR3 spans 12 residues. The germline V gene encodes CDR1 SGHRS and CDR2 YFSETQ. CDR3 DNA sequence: TGCGCCAGCAGCTTGAGGGGTCGTGAGCAGTTCTTC. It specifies CASSLRGREQFF.

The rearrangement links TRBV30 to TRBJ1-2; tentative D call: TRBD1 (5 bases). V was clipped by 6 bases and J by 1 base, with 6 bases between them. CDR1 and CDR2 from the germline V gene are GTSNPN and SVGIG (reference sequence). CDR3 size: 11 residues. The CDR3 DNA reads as TGTGCCTGCAGGGATAACTATGGCTACACCTTC. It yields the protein CACRDNYGYTF.

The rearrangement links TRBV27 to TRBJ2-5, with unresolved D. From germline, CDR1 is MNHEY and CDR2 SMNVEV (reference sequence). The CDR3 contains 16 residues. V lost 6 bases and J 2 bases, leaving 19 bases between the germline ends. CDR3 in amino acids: CASSRYGYNSQETQYF. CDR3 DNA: TGTGCCAGCAGCCGCTACGGGTACAACTCTCAAGAGACCCAGTACTTC.

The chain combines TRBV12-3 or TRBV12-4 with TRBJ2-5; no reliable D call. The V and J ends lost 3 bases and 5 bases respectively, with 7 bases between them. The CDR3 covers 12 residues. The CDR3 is CASSLWRETQYF. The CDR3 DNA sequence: TGTGCCAGCAGTTTGTGGCGGGAGACCCAGTACTTC.